These 32 T cell receptor beta chains were sequenced from one sample in a study of stem cell transplantation in POMP-related autoinflammatory disease. Data came from immunoSEQ multiplex PCR; TCRdb stores just in-frame clones and leaves some out. The sample consists of some 68,000 clones, approximately 91% of them appearing once. The specimen was CD4+ T cells from PBMCs, collected after stem cell transplantation. The receptor source for this set is a human patient with POMP-related autoinflammation and immune dysregulation (PRAID). The graft donor may have contributed some T cells.

The chain combines TRBV7-9 with TRBJ2-5; D may be TRBD2 (5 bases). CDR3 size: 15 residues. Trimming cost V 3 bases and J 4 bases, with 15 bases left between them. Germline V gene sequence: CDR1 SEHNR, CDR2 FQNEAQ (reference sequence). The CDR3 is CASSLKPGTLETQYF. The CDR3 DNA is TGTGCCAGCAGCTTGAAACCGGGAACGCTAGAGACCCAGTACTTC.

This chain links TRBV9 with TRBJ2-5; TRBD2 matches at 10 bases. Germline V lookup: CDR1 SGDLS, CDR2 YYNGEE. Trimming removed 0 bases from V and 5 bases from J; junction bases left unmatched: 4. The CDR3 sequence is 15 residues long. The CDR3 protein is CASSVGLAGVETQYF. DNA of the CDR3: TGTGCCAGCAGCGTAGGCCTAGCGGGAGTGGAGACCCAGTACTTC.

The V call is TRBV13, the J call TRBJ2-7; TRBD2 aligns across 14 bases. V gave up 5 bases and J gave up 5 bases; unmatched junction bases: 8. The CDR3 covers 16 residues. Germline CDR1 and CDR2: PRHDT and FYEKMQ (reference sequence). The CDR3 nucleotides are TGTGCCAGCAGCCAAAGACTAGCGGGAGGGCCCGACGAGCAGTACTTC. As protein: CASSQRLAGGPDEQYF.

J is TRBJ1-5 and V is TRBV19; possibly TRBD1 for D (6 bases). CDR1 and CDR2 (germline): LNHDA, SQIVND (reference sequence). The V end was cut by 6 bases, the J end by 2 bases, with 17 bases between. The CDR3 spans 16 residues. The CDR3 DNA follows: TGTGCCAGTAGGAACCCCCAGGGGTGGGGCAATCAGCCCCAGCATTTT. Its protein is CASRNPQGWGNQPQHF.

The gene calls are TRBV19 and TRBJ1-5; weak D call: TRBD1 (5 bases). Germline CDR1 and CDR2: LNHDA and SQIVND (reference sequence). V was cut by 4 bases and J by 3 bases, with 10 bases left in between. The CDR3 is 14 amino acids. CDR3 protein: CASSKEGFNQPQHF. CDR3 coding DNA: TGTGCCAGTAGTAAGGAGGGGTTCAATCAGCCCCAGCATTTT. Combining the CDR3 with reference TRBV19 and TRBJ1-5 gives the whole variable domain DGGITQSPKYLFRKEGQNVTLSCEQNLNHDAMYWYRQDPGQGLRLIYYSQIVNDFQKGDIAEGYSVSREKKESFPLTVTSAQKNPTAFYLCASSKEGFNQPQHFGDGTRLSIL.

The CDR3 DNA reads as TGTGCCACCAGTGACCCCGGGACAGGGGTGGAAAAACTGTTTTTT. It yields the protein CATSDPGTGVEKLFF. The V gene is TRBV24-1, the J gene TRBJ1-4; 10 bases align to TRBD1. CDR1 and CDR2 (germline): KGHDR, SFDVKD. The CDR3 runs to 15 residues. The V gene end was trimmed by 4 bases and the J gene end by 8 bases; junction bases not matched to a gene: 6.

The chain uses TRBV29-1 and TRBJ2-3, with D possibly matching TRBD2 (7 bases). CDR3 length equals 14 residues. With 4 bases removed from V and 6 bases from J, the gap between germline ends came to 17 bases. Germline V lookup: CDR1 SQVTM, CDR2 ANQGSEA. The CDR3 DNA follows: TGCAGCGTTGGCGCAACAGGGAGGGGGGATACGCAGTATTTT. Its protein product is CSVGATGRGDTQYF.

V and J are TRBV5-1 and TRBJ2-5; D gene ambiguous. CDR3 length: 11 amino acids. Germline V gene lookup returns CDR1 SGHRS and CDR2 YFSETQ. Trimming stripped 5 bases from V and 5 bases from J, with 7 bases between. CDR3 coding DNA: TGCGCCAGCAGATTGTCTGAGACCCAGTACTTC. As protein: CASRLSETQYF.

This clone has just a few counts. The chain couples TRBV2 to TRBJ1-5; 11 nucleotides line up with TRBD1. V lost 6 bases, J lost 9 bases, and 10 bases stayed unmatched. Germline V gives CDR1 SNHLY, CDR2 FYNNEI. The CDR3 is 15 amino acids. CDR3: CASRGQGATIGPQHF. In nucleotides, the CDR3 is TGTGCCAGCAGAGGACAGGGGGCGACTATAGGGCCCCAGCATTTT.

This chain uses TRBV7-8 with TRBJ2-1, with D possibly being TRBD1 (5 bases). V was cut by 5 bases and J by 3 bases, with 14 bases left in between. CDR1 and CDR2 (germline): SGHVS, FQNEAQ. The CDR3 is 15 amino acids. The CDR3: CASSPRQPLYNEQFF. The CDR3 region has the DNA TGTGCCAGCAGCCCAAGACAGCCCCTCTACAATGAGCAGTTCTTC.

This clone was found a few times. The V and J genes are TRBV19 and TRBJ1-1, with D tentatively TRBD1 (5 bases). This CDR3 is 14 amino acids long. V shed 3 bases and J shed 0 bases, with 8 bases lying between them. Germline CDR1 and CDR2: LNHDA and SQIVND (reference sequence). This CDR3 reads CASSIGGMNTEAFF. In DNA, the CDR3 is TGTGCCAGTAGTATTGGGGGAATGAACACTGAAGCTTTCTTT.

This clone has only one observation. A read error may account for a junction end that differs from germline. V and J are TRBV5-1 and TRBJ2-3, with 7 nucleotides matching TRBD2. The CDR3 contains 18 residues. Germline CDR1 reads SGHRS; CDR2 reads YFSETQ. CDR3 residues: CASSLAGLADSLSDAQYF. The CDR3 nucleotides read TGCGCCAGCAGCTTGGCGGGTCTAGCGGACTCCCTATCAGATGCGCAGTATTTT.

This sequence joins TRBV27 and TRBJ1-5, with TRBD1 matching 7 bases. This CDR3 is built from 17 residues. The J segment lost 9 bases and the V segment lost 8 bases, leaving 22 bases of the junction unmatched. Germline V gene sequence: CDR1 MNHEY, CDR2 SMNVEV (reference sequence). CDR3 coding DNA: TGTGCCAGCCGATTCGACCCGGGACAGTTTCGATGGAGGCCCCAGCATTTT. This encodes CASRFDPGQFRWRPQHF.

J is TRBJ2-7 and V is TRBV5-1, with D maybe TRBD2 (6 bases). This CDR3 is built from 14 residues. Trimming stripped 2 bases from V and 0 bases from J, with 9 bases between. CDR1 and CDR2 from the germline V gene are SGHRS and YFSETQ. The CDR3 DNA is TGCGCCAGCAGCTTCGGCGGGGCCTCCTACGAGCAGTACTTC. Translated: CASSFGGASYEQYF.

The chain uses TRBV27 and TRBJ2-7, with a weak D call TRBD1 (6 bases). V was pared by 2 bases and J by 3 bases, with 11 bases between. Germline assignment: CDR1 MNHEY and CDR2 SMNVEV (reference sequence). This CDR3 contains 14 residues. The CDR3 spells CASSLPPTGYEQYV. CDR3 bases: TGTGCCAGCAGTTTACCCCCGACAGGCTACGAGCAGTACGTC.

This sequence joins TRBV27 and TRBJ1-3; 10 nucleotides match TRBD1. Germline CDR1 MNHEY, CDR2 SMNVEV (reference sequence). V shed 2 bases, J shed 0 bases, and the junction held 4 bases outside the gene matches. The CDR3 is 17 amino acids. The CDR3 sequence is CASSLLDRGLSGNTIYF. The CDR3, as DNA: TGTGCCAGCAGTTTACTCGACAGGGGGCTCTCTGGAAACACCATATATTTT.

This clone appeared a single time. For the CDR3, the DNA is TGTGCCATCGGGGACGGGGCGAACACCGGGGAGCTGTTTTTT. Its translation: CAIGDGANTGELFF. The chain is built from TRBV10-3 and TRBJ2-2, with D possibly called TRBD1 or TRBD2 (5 bases each). Deletions cut 8 bases from V and 0 bases from J, with 10 bases between. There are 14 residues in the CDR3. The germline gives CDR1 ENHRY, CDR2 SYGVKD.

The V call is TRBV5-1, the J call TRBJ1-2, with 8 nucleotides matching TRBD1. CDR3 length: 14 amino acids. Germline V gene lookup returns CDR1 SGHRS and CDR2 YFSETQ. The V gene end was trimmed by 5 bases and the J gene end by 1 base; junction bases not matched to a gene: 4. The DNA of the CDR3 is TGCGCCAGCAGTACACAGGGGGTTAACTATGGCTACACCTTC. Encoded protein: CASSTQGVNYGYTF.

This clone was counted once. This chain joins TRBV7-8 and TRBJ2-1, with TRBD2 identical over 11 bases. The CDR3 runs 19 residues. The germline CDR1 and CDR2 sequences are SGHVS and FQNEAQ. J was trimmed by 0 bases and V by 4 bases; bases with no gene match: 11. CDR3 in amino acids: CASSSRGSGRGSSYNEQFF. The CDR3 DNA reads as TGTGCCAGCAGCTCCCGGGGTAGCGGGAGGGGTAGCTCCTACAATGAGCAGTTCTTC.

The chain combines TRBV4-2 with TRBJ1-6, with D tentatively TRBD1 (5 bases). Germline V CDR1 and CDR2: LGHNA, YNFKEQ. With 5 bases removed from V and 10 bases from J, the gap between germline ends came to 18 bases. The CDR3 extends over 15 amino acids. CDR3 DNA: TGTGCCAGCAGCACAGGACAAGGGATGGAATCACCCCTCCACTTT. Encoded protein: CASSTGQGMESPLHF.

The V and J genes are TRBV19 and TRBJ1-2; D remains unclear. The CDR3 contains 13 residues. Trimming cost V 5 bases and J 2 bases, with 9 bases left between them. Germline loops: CDR1 LNHDA, CDR2 SQIVND (reference sequence). The CDR3 reads CASSRRGNYGYTF. The CDR3 nucleotides read TGTGCCAGTAGTCGGCGGGGAAACTATGGCTACACCTTC.

CDR3 nucleotides: TGTGCCTGGTCCGGGACCCTCCCCACAGATACGCAGTATTTT. It is translated as CAWSGTLPTDTQYF. The chain has TRBV30 and TRBJ2-3; D possibly matches TRBD1 or TRBD2 (5 bases each). This CDR3 is 14 amino acids long. The germline V gene encodes CDR1 GTSNPN and CDR2 SVGIG (reference sequence). Trimming removed 5 bases at V and 2 bases at J, with 14 bases between.

The gene calls are TRBV5-1 and TRBJ1-2, with 8 bases aligning to TRBD1. CDR3 length: 15 amino acids. Germline trimming cut 6 bases from V and 5 bases from J; bases unmatched to any gene: 12. Germline loops: CDR1 SGHRS, CDR2 YFSETQ. The CDR3 reads CASTQIGQGSYGYTF. The CDR3 DNA follows: TGCGCCAGCACCCAAATCGGACAGGGATCTTATGGCTACACCTTC. Based on the CDR3 plus reference TRBV5-1 and TRBJ1-2, the full variable domain is KAGVTQTPRYLIKTRGQQVTLSCSPISGHRSVSWYQQTPGQGLQFLFEYFSETQRNKGNFPGRFSGRQFSNSRSEMNVSTLELGDSALYLCASTQIGQGSYGYTFGSGTRLTVV.

V and J are TRBV2 and TRBJ1-1; TRBD1 matches 7 bases. The V gene end was trimmed by 5 bases and the J gene end by 1 base; junction bases not matched to a gene: 7. Germline CDR1 is SNHLY and CDR2 is FYNNEI. The CDR3 is made up of 15 amino acids. As DNA, the CDR3 is TGTGCCAGCAGTAAACAGGGGAGGGCGAACACTGAAGCTTTCTTT. Encoded protein: CASSKQGRANTEAFF.

The V gene is TRBV18, the J gene TRBJ1-2; 11 nucleotides agree with TRBD1. The CDR3 consists of 15 residues. The J segment lost 6 bases and the V segment lost 2 bases, leaving 5 bases of the junction unmatched. The germline CDR1 and CDR2 sequences are KGHSH and LQKENI. DNA of the CDR3: TGTGCCAGCTCACCAATCCCGGGACAGGGGGATGGCTACACCTTC. Its protein is CASSPIPGQGDGYTF.

This clone appeared once. The chain couples TRBV18 to TRBJ2-5, with D unresolved. The germline V and J ends were trimmed by 0 bases and 5 bases, with 7 bases remaining between them. The germline gives CDR1 KGHSH, CDR2 LQKENI. The CDR3 sequence is 13 residues long. CDR3 sequence reads: CASSPPGRETQYF. Written as DNA, the CDR3 is TGTGCCAGCTCACCACCTGGAAGGGAGACCCAGTACTTC.

The chain joins TRBV5-1 to TRBJ1-6; no reliable D call. This CDR3 contains 17 residues. Germline V lookup: CDR1 SGHRS, CDR2 YFSETQ. The V gene lost 0 bases and the J gene lost 0 bases, with 10 bases spanning the gap. This chain's CDR3 is CASSLDLGSSYNSPLHF. In DNA, the CDR3 is TGCGCCAGCAGCTTGGATCTCGGGAGCTCCTATAATTCACCCCTCCACTTT.

In DNA form, the CDR3 reads TGTGCCAGCAGTGAGTACCTGTACGCCGGGGAGCTGTTTTTT. Translating gives CASSEYLYAGELFF. The rearrangement uses TRBV2 and TRBJ2-2; no reliable D call. Germline V lookup: CDR1 SNHLY, CDR2 FYNNEI. This CDR3 spans 14 amino acids. V was trimmed by 3 bases and J by 6 bases, leaving 11 bases between them.

This sequence joins TRBV7-9 and TRBJ2-4; the D call may be TRBD1 or TRBD2 (5 bases each). Looked up from germline, CDR1 is SEHNR and CDR2 is FQNEAQ (reference sequence). Trimming stripped 5 bases from V and 6 bases from J, with 14 bases between. The CDR3 runs to 14 residues. The CDR3 coding sequence is TGTGCCAGCAGCAGTTCCGGGACCCTAAACATTCAGTACTTC. Its protein product is CASSSSGTLNIQYF.

V usage is TRBV3-1 (or the pseudogene TRBV3-2) and J usage is TRBJ2-1; the match to TRBD2 covers 7 bases. The CDR3 sequence is 12 residues long. Germline values: CDR1 LGHDT, CDR2 YNNKEL (reference sequence). With V trimmed by 1 base and J by 9 bases, 0 bases remained unmatched. In DNA form, the CDR3 reads TGTGCCAGCAGCCAAGGGACTAGTGAGCAGTTCTTC. Protein product: CASSQGTSEQFF.

The chain combines TRBV7-9 with TRBJ1-1, with D hard to call. Trimming pared 0 bases from V and 0 bases from J, leaving 8 bases between. Germline lookup yields CDR1 SEHNR and CDR2 FQNEAQ (reference sequence). The CDR3 consists of 15 residues. The CDR3 region is CASSLAESVNTEAFF. The DNA of the CDR3 is TGTGCCAGCAGCTTAGCAGAATCGGTGAACACTGAAGCTTTCTTT.

The V call is TRBV18, the J call TRBJ1-2, with 8 bases aligning to TRBD1. The CDR3 spans 15 residues. Germline values: CDR1 KGHSH, CDR2 LQKENI. With 1 base clipped from V and 4 bases from J, the junction kept 5 bases outside the gene matches. CDR3 bases: TGTGCCAGCTCACCACGAACAGGGGGGACCTATGGCTACACCTTC. It specifies CASSPRTGGTYGYTF.